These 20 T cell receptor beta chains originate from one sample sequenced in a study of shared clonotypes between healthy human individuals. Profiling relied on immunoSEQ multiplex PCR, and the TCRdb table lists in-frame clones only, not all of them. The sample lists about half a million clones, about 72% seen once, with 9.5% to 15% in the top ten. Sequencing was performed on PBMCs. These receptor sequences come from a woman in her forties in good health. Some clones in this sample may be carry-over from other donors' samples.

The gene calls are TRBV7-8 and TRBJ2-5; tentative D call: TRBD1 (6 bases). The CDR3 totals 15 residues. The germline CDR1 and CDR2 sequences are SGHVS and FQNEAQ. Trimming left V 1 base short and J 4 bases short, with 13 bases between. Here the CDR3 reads CASSLGGLRGETQYF. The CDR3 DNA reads TGTGCCAGCAGCTTAGGGGGTCTCAGGGGAGAGACCCAGTACTTC.

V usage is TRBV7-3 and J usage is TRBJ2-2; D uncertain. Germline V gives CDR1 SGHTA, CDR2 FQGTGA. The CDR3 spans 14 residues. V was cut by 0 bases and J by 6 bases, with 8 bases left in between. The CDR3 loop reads CASSLTGWAGELFF. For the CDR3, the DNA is TGTGCCAGCAGCTTAACCGGCTGGGCCGGGGAGCTGTTTTTT.

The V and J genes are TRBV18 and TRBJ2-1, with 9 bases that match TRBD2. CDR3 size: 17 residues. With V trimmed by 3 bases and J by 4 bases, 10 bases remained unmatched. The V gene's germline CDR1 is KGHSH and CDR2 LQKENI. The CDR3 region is CASSPPPGGRGYNEQFF. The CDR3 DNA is TGTGCCAGCTCACCTCCTCCCGGCGGGAGGGGTTACAATGAGCAGTTCTTC.

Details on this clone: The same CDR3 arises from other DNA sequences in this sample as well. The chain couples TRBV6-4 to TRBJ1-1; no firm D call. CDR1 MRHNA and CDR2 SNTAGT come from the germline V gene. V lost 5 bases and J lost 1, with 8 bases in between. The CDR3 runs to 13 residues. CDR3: CASSPGENTEAFF. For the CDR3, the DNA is TGTGCCAGCAGTCCAGGTGAGAACACTGAAGCTTTCTTT.

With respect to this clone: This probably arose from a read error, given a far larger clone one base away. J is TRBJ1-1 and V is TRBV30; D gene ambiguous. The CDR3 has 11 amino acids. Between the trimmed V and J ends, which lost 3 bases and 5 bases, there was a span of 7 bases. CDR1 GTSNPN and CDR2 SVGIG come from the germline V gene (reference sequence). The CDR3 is CAWRGMTEAFF. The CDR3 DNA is TGTGCCTGGAGGGGCATGACTGAAGCTTTCTTT.

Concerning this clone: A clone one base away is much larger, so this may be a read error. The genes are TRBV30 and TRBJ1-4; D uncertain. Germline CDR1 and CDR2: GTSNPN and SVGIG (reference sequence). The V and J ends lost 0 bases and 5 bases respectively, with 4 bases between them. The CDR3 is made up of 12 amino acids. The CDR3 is CAWSVGNEKLFF. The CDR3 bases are TGTGCCTGGAGTGTGGGAAATGAAAAACTGTTTTTT. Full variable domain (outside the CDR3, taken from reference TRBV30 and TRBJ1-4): SQTIHQWPATLVQPVGSPLSLECTVEGTSNPNLYWYRQAAGRGLQLLFYSVGIGQISSEVPQNLSASRPQDRQFILSSKKLLLSDSGFYLCAWSVGNEKLFFGSGTQLSVL.

The CDR3 loop is CASSWGTDNEQFF. In DNA, the CDR3 is TGTGCCAGCAGCTGGGGCACCGACAATGAGCAGTTCTTC. The chain carries TRBV9 and TRBJ2-1, with D possibly matching TRBD1 (5 bases). CDR1 is SGDLS, CDR2 YYNGEE, per germline. The length of the CDR3 is 13 residues. V gave up 4 bases and J gave up 5 bases, with 10 bases separating them.

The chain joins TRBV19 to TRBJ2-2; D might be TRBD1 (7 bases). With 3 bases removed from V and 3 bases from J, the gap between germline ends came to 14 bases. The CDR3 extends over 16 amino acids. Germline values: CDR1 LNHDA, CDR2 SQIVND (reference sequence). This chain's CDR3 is CASSIQGGRDTGELFF. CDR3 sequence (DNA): TGTGCCAGTAGTATCCAGGGGGGCAGGGACACCGGGGAGCTGTTTTTT.

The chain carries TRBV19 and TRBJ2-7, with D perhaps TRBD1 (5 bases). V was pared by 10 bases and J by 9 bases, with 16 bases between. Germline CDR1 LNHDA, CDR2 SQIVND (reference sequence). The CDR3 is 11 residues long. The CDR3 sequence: CATLDMGRQYF. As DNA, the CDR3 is TGTGCCACCTTGGACATGGGAAGGCAGTACTTC.

The CDR3 coding sequence is TGCGCCAGCACAGGATCCTCCTACGAGCAGTACTTC. Its translation is CASTGSSYEQYF. The chain joins TRBV5-1 to TRBJ2-7; D not certain. Germline V gene lookup returns CDR1 SGHRS and CDR2 YFSETQ. V was pared by 6 bases and J by 0 bases, with 7 bases between. This CDR3 has 12 amino acids.

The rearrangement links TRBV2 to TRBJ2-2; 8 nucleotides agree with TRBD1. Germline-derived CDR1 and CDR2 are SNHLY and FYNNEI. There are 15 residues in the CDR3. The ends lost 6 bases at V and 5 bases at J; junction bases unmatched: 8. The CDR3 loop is CASSTDRGATGELFF. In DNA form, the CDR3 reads TGTGCCAGCAGCACAGACAGGGGCGCAACCGGGGAGCTGTTTTTT. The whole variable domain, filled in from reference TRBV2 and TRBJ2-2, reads EPEVTQTPSHQVTQMGQEVILRCVPISNHLYFYWYRQILGQKVEFLVSFYNNEISEKSEIFDDQFSVERPDGSNFTLKIRSTKLEDSAMYFCASSTDRGATGELFFGEGSRLTVL.

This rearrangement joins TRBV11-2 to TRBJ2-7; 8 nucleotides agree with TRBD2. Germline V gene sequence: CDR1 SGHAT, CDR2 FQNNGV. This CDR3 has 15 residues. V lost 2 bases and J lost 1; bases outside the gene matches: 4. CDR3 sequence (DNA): TGTGCCAGCAGCTTACTGCGGGAGGTATCCTACGAGCAGTACTTC. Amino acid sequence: CASSLLREVSYEQYF. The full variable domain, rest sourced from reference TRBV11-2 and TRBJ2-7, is EAGVAQSPRYKIIEKRQSVAFWCNPISGHATLYWYQQILGQGPKLLIQFQNNGVVDDSQLPKDRFSAERLKGVDSTLKIQPAKLEDSAVYLCASSLLREVSYEQYFGPGTRLTVT.

CDR3 DNA: TGCAGCGTTGTGTCACAGGGGTTCTACAATGAGCAGTTCTTC. Amino acid sequence: CSVVSQGFYNEQFF. The genes are TRBV29-1 and TRBJ2-1, with TRBD1 matching 7 bases. The CDR3 extends over 14 amino acids. Per the germline V gene, CDR1 is SQVTM and CDR2 is ANQGSEA. V trimming: 4 bases; J trimming: 3 bases; junction bases outside the gene matches: 6.

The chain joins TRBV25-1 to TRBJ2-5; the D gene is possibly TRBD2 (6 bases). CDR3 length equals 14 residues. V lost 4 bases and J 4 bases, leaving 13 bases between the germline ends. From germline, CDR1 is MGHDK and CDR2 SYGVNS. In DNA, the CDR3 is TGTGCCAGCAGTGGACTAGGGGAGGCAGAGACCCAGTACTTC. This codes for CASSGLGEAETQYF.

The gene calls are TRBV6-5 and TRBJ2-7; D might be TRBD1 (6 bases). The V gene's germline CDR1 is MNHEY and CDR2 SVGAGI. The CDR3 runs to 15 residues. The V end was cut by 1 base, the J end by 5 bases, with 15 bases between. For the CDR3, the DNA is TGTGCCAGCAGTTACTTGGCAGGGGTTCGAAACGAGCAGTACTTC. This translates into CASSYLAGVRNEQYF.

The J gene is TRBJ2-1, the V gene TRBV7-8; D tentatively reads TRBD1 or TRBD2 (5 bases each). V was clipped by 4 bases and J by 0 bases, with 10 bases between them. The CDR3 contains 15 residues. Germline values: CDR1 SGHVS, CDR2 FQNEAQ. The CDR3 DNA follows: TGTGCCAGCAGCTCCCAGGGAGTCTCCTACAATGAGCAGTTCTTC. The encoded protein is CASSSQGVSYNEQFF.

The CDR3 protein is CASNNRGGAGGGQPQHF. The CDR3 bases are TGTGCCAGTAACAATAGAGGGGGTGCAGGGGGCGGGCAGCCCCAGCATTTT. V and J are TRBV19 and TRBJ1-5; 8 nucleotides line up with TRBD1. V was pared by 7 bases and J by 7 bases, with 18 bases of the junction left unmatched. This CDR3 comprises 17 residues. From germline, CDR1 is LNHDA and CDR2 SQIVND (reference sequence).

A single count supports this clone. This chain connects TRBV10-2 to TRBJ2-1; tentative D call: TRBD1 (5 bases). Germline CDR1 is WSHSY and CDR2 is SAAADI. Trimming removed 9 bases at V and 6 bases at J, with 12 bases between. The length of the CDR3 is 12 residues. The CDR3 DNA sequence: TGCGCCAGTTCTACAGGTTTCAATGAGCAGTTCTTC. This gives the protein CASSTGFNEQFF.

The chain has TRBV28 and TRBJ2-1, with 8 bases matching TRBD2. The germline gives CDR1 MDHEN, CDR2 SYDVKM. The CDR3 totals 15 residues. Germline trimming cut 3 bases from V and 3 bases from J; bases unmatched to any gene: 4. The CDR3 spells CASSFGSGVYNEQFF. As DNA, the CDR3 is TGTGCCAGCAGTTTTGGTAGCGGGGTCTACAATGAGCAGTTCTTC.

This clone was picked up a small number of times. Here the CDR3 DNA reads TGTGCCAGCAGCGTGCAAGCGGGAGGATACAATGAGCAGTTCTTC. Translation: CASSVQAGGYNEQFF. V and J are TRBV7-9 and TRBJ2-1; 9 positions match TRBD2. The germline V gene encodes CDR1 SEHNR and CDR2 FQNEAQ (reference sequence). This CDR3 contains 15 residues. Unmatched junction bases numbered 6, after V lost 5 bases and J lost 4 bases. Using reference TRBV7-9 and TRBJ2-1 for the parts outside the CDR3, the full variable domain is DTGVSQNPRHKITKRGQNVTFRCDPISEHNRLYWYRQTLGQGPEFLTYFQNEAQLEKSRLLSDRFSAERPKGSFSTLEIQRTEQGDSAMYLCASSVQAGGYNEQFFGPGTRLTVL.